Presented here are 18 T cell receptor beta chains from one specimen sequenced in a study of blood T cell repertoires in COVID-19. The data were produced by immunoSEQ multiplex PCR, yet TCRdb's version contains in-frame clones alone and is incomplete. The data contain about 190,000 clones, around 80% of them singletons. The sequenced sample consisted of peripheral blood. These receptors came from a man aged 45-65 years who had recovered from COVID-19.

This clone turned up a few times. The gene calls are TRBV28 and TRBJ2-7, with TRBD1 as a possible D gene (5 bases). V gave up 6 bases and J gave up 6 bases, with 12 bases separating them. Germline CDR1 MDHEN, CDR2 SYDVKM. The CDR3 length is 12 residues. DNA for the CDR3: TGTGCCAGCAGGCGACGACAGTCCGAGCAGTACTTC. This gives the protein CASRRRQSEQYF.

This clone was detected once. The V gene is TRBV5-4, the J gene TRBJ1-3; possibly TRBD1 for D (5 bases). The CDR3 contains 17 residues. Germline values: CDR1 SGHNT, CDR2 YYREEE (reference sequence). The ends were cut back, 0 bases at V and 2 bases at J, with 15 bases in the middle. CDR3 DNA sequence: TGTGCCAGCAGCTTGGGGAGACAGTCCCCGGCTGGAAACACCATATATTTT. It codes for CASSLGRQSPAGNTIYF.

The table lists this clone with a count of one. The chain joins TRBV3-1 (or the pseudogene TRBV3-2) to TRBJ2-7; weak D call: TRBD1 (5 bases). Germline CDR1 and CDR2: LGHDT and YNNKEL (reference sequence). This CDR3 is 14 amino acids long. Between the trimmed V and J ends, which lost 6 bases and 5 bases, there was a span of 17 bases. The CDR3 loop is CASRPRAGFHEQYF. CDR3 sequence (DNA): TGTGCCAGCAGACCTCGGGCAGGGTTCCACGAGCAGTACTTC.

This chain joins TRBV7-2 and TRBJ2-1, with a tentative D call TRBD2 (5 bases). Trimming stripped 0 bases from V and 9 bases from J, with 15 bases between. CDR1 is SGHTA and CDR2 is FQGNSA in the germline V gene. This CDR3 region has 15 residues. The CDR3 coding sequence is TGTGCCAGCAGCTTAGCAGGGTTCGGGGTGAGTGAGCAGTTCTTC. It yields the protein CASSLAGFGVSEQFF.

Here the CDR3 DNA reads TGTGCCAGCAGTGTGAACAGGGGCGTTGACACTGAAGCTTTCTTT. Amino acids: CASSVNRGVDTEAFF. The rearrangement joins TRBV28 to TRBJ1-1, with 7 bases that match TRBD1. The CDR3 loop spans 15 amino acids. CDR1 and CDR2 from the germline V gene are MDHEN and SYDVKM. V lost 5 bases to trimming and J lost 3 bases; unmatched junction nucleotides: 9.

V is TRBV18 and J is TRBJ1-4; TRBD1 matches 9 bases. The ends lost 2 bases at V and 7 bases at J; junction bases unmatched: 5. Germline V gene sequence: CDR1 KGHSH, CDR2 LQKENI. The CDR3 contains 15 residues. The CDR3 region is CASSPLQGASEKLFF. CDR3 DNA: TGTGCCAGCTCACCATTACAGGGGGCGAGTGAAAAACTGTTTTTT.

The V gene is TRBV2, the J gene TRBJ2-7, with D perhaps matching TRBD2 (6 bases). From germline, CDR1 is SNHLY and CDR2 FYNNEI. CDR3 length: 12 amino acids. Between the trimmed V and J ends, which lost 6 bases and 2 bases, there was a span of 8 bases. The CDR3 DNA follows: TGTGCCAGCAGGGGGGGAACCTACGAGCAGTACTTC. Its protein product is CASRGGTYEQYF. Based on the CDR3 plus reference TRBV2 and TRBJ2-7, the full variable domain is EPEVTQTPSHQVTQMGQEVILRCVPISNHLYFYWYRQILGQKVEFLVSFYNNEISEKSEIFDDQFSVERPDGSNFTLKIRSTKLEDSAMYFCASRGGTYEQYFGPGTRLTVT.

The rearrangement uses TRBV11-2 and TRBJ2-5; D ambiguous. Germline CDR1 is SGHAT and CDR2 is FQNNGV. The CDR3 consists of 12 residues. V lost 0 bases and J lost 5, with 4 bases in between. The chain's CDR3 is CASSLDRETQYF. CDR3 sequence (DNA): TGTGCCAGCAGCTTAGATCGGGAGACCCAGTACTTC.

The J gene is TRBJ2-7, the V gene TRBV27, with D perhaps TRBD1 (5 bases). Germline values: CDR1 MNHEY, CDR2 SMNVEV (reference sequence). The CDR3 consists of 17 residues. Trimming removed 4 bases from V and 4 bases from J, with 23 bases in between. The CDR3 DNA reads TGTGCCAGCAGTTCGCAAAGGCCAGCCGGAAGGGGATACGAGCAGTACTTC. Translating gives CASSSQRPAGRGYEQYF.

The chain carries TRBV7-3 and TRBJ2-7; 13 bases are shared with TRBD2. V lost 2 bases to trimming and J lost 4 bases; unmatched junction nucleotides: 2. Per germline, CDR1 SGHTA and CDR2 FQGTGA. This CDR3 spans 15 amino acids. The CDR3 sequence is CASSLGTSGIYEQYF. In DNA, the CDR3 is TGTGCCAGCAGCTTAGGGACTAGCGGGATATACGAGCAGTACTTC. The variable domain in full, completed from reference TRBV7-3 and TRBJ2-7, reads GAGVSQTPSNKVTEKGKYVELRCDPISGHTALYWYRQSLGQGPEFLIYFQGTGAADDSGLPNDRFFAVRPEGSVSTLKIQRTERGDSAVYLCASSLGTSGIYEQYFGPGTRLTVT.

The chain employs TRBV11-3 and TRBJ2-5; D is ambiguous. The V end lost 4 bases, the J end lost 5 bases, and 5 bases lay between the germline ends. The CDR3 runs to 11 residues. The germline V gene encodes CDR1 SGHNT and CDR2 YENEEA. The CDR3 is CASSSSETQYF. The DNA of the CDR3 is TGTGCCAGCAGCTCGTCCGAGACCCAGTACTTC.

This chain links TRBV15 with TRBJ1-1; D perhaps matches TRBD1 (6 bases). V gave up 1 base and J gave up 4 bases, with 13 bases separating them. The germline V gene has CDR1 LNHNV and CDR2 YYDKDF (reference sequence). The CDR3 runs to 15 residues. The CDR3 coding sequence is TGTGCCACCAGCAGAGCCCGGGCAGGGGTCACTGAAGCTTTCTTT. This codes for CATSRARAGVTEAFF.

This clone has only a few counts. The CDR3 sequence is CASSLGTTNPGDTQYF. The DNA of the CDR3 is TGCGCCAGCAGCCTAGGGACTACCAACCCGGGAGATACGCAGTATTTT. This chain connects TRBV5-1 to TRBJ2-3; 7 bases are a match to TRBD2. Germline V lookup: CDR1 SGHRS, CDR2 YFSETQ. The CDR3 has 16 residues. After removal of 4 bases from V and 5 bases from J, the junction contained 13 bases not matched to a gene. The full variable domain, completed using reference TRBV5-1 and TRBJ2-3, is KAGVTQTPRYLIKTRGQQVTLSCSPISGHRSVSWYQQTPGQGLQFLFEYFSETQRNKGNFPGRFSGRQFSNSRSEMNVSTLELGDSALYLCASSLGTTNPGDTQYFGPGTRLTVL.

This chain uses TRBV6-2 or TRBV6-3 with TRBJ2-5, with D perhaps matching TRBD2 (5 bases). The V gene lost 3 bases and the J gene lost 5 bases, with 19 bases spanning the gap. CDR3 length: 16 residues. From germline, CDR1 is MNHEY and CDR2 SVGEGT. CDR3 sequence: CASSYVVGGSGETQYF. CDR3 sequence (DNA): TGTGCCAGCAGTTATGTAGTTGGAGGATCTGGCGAGACCCAGTACTTC.

The gene calls are TRBV5-1 and TRBJ2-3, with TRBD2 matching over 11 bases. CDR1 and CDR2 (germline): SGHRS, YFSETQ. This CDR3 comprises 21 residues. Germline trimming cut 0 bases from V and 3 bases from J; bases unmatched to any gene: 18. The CDR3, as DNA: TGCGCCAGCAGCTTGGATAGTGTCCAGGGGCTAGCGGGAGGTACTACAGATACGCAGTATTTT. Translating it yields CASSLDSVQGLAGGTTDTQYF.

This clone came up many times. This chain uses TRBV30 with TRBJ2-2, with TRBD1 identical over 7 bases. There are 14 residues in the CDR3. The germline V gene encodes CDR1 GTSNPN and CDR2 SVGIG (reference sequence). V lost 3 bases to trimming and J lost 5 bases; unmatched junction nucleotides: 6. CDR3: CAWRWDSRTGELFF. CDR3 bases: TGTGCCTGGAGGTGGGACAGTCGAACCGGGGAGCTGTTTTTT.

The V gene is TRBV18, the J gene TRBJ1-4; D is uncertain. CDR1 KGHSH and CDR2 LQKENI come from the germline V gene. The CDR3 consists of 16 residues. V dropped 2 bases and J dropped 0 bases, with 10 bases sitting between them. The CDR3, as DNA: TGTGCCAGCTCACCAGGCAGGCGAGCAACTAATGAAAAACTGTTTTTT. Protein product: CASSPGRRATNEKLFF.

V is TRBV10-3 and J is TRBJ1-2, with 8 nucleotides matching TRBD1. Germline loops: CDR1 ENHRY, CDR2 SYGVKD. The CDR3 is made up of 16 amino acids. Trimming cost V 2 bases and J 7 bases; bases outside gene matches: 12. CDR3 protein: CAISEGVQGASAGYTF. The CDR3, as DNA: TGTGCCATCAGTGAGGGGGTTCAGGGGGCCTCGGCTGGCTACACCTTC.